This record concerns one T cell receptor beta chain sequence. Its specificity is unknown. This sample is part of a study of cytomegalovirus exposure and HLA in healthy donors. Whole-study results and caveats: Cytomegalovirus association was assigned to approximately 160 TCR beta chains. Confirmation was obtained in vitro that a few CMV-associated chains are specific for CMV antigens. Clusters of TCRs from the first cohort tended to co-occur in the roughly 120 validation repertoires (as a later analysis found).

The CDR3 loop spans 13 amino acids. Looked up from germline, CDR1 is SGHRS and CDR2 is YFSETQ. The V end was cut by 2 bases, the J end by 6 bases, with 11 bases between. It was the approximately 120-subject validation cohort, separate from the roughly 700-subject first cohort, to which the donors belonged. Using immunoSEQ multiplex PCR, the repertoire was profiled, and TCRdb retains in-frame clones only, with some absent. The sample includes roughly 300,000 clones, roughly nine tenths of them seen just once. This sequence was found in a woman younger than 45 in good health and CMV-seropositive. Specimen: PBMCs. The rearrangement joins TRBV5-1 to TRBJ1-1; tentative D call: TRBD1 (5 bases). The CDR3 reads CASSFQGPPEAFF. CDR3 bases: TGCGCCAGCAGCTTCCAGGGACCCCCTGAAGCTTTCTTT. Full variable domain (remainder filled in from reference TRBV5-1 and TRBJ1-1): KAGVTQTPRYLIKTRGQQVTLSCSPISGHRSVSWYQQTPGQGLQFLFEYFSETQRNKGNFPGRFSGRQFSNSRSEMNVSTLELGDSALYLCASSFQGPPEAFFGQGTRLTVV.